This TCR beta chain was profiled in a study of cytomegalovirus exposure and HLA in healthy donors. Across the whole study: The 100 million to 140 million unique TCR beta sequences, from 150 million to 200 million T cells, were found by an earlier analysis. Overall study results and limits: Association of a missense DCLRE1C variant with TCR beta V- and J-gene trimming was reported in a later analysis. What a later analysis reportedly showed was that an Asian-associated ancestry cluster had fewer N-insertions than the 666-donor mean.

The study ran its PCR with 60 Vbeta and 13 Jbeta primers. Some clones are missing from TCRdb's copy, which holds only in-frame ones; the method was immunoSEQ multiplex PCR. The sample table sets out 200,000 or so clones. Comment on this clone: The target antigen is unknown.

The sample consisted of PBMCs. The clonotype was recovered from a boy between 5 and 17 years old in good health and CMV-seronegative.

DNA of the CDR3: TGTGCCAGCAGCTCCGGGACTAGGAACACAGATACGCAGTATTTT. Translation gives CASSSGTRNTDTQYF. The rearrangement links TRBV6-5 to TRBJ2-3, with 8 bases identical to TRBD2. Germline assignment: CDR1 MNHEY and CDR2 SVGAGI. The trim removed 6 bases at V and 2 bases at J, leaving 7 bases unmatched. This CDR3 has 15 residues.